This T cell receptor beta chain comes out of a study of CD8+ T cells in alopecia areata. Study-level information: Oral tofacitinib (5 to 10 mg twice daily) was administered to treated patients. Scoring of treated patients' severity used the percentage of affected scalp area. Findings and limits, study-wide: Among the 100 top clones, expanded CD8+ clones, like scalp clonality, were significantly decreased by tofacitinib. Scalp samples also yield sequences of resident alphabeta T cells from normal skin.

This clone was observed a few times. As yet, its antigen is unknown. Treatment of the sample: oral pan-JAK inhibitor, 5-10 mg twice daily. RNA extraction and reverse transcription yielded cDNA as sequencing template. Measured with immunoSEQ multiplex PCR; TCRdb has only the in-frame clones, and not every one. This table has some 180,000 clones, approximately 49% appearing once. This sample comprised CD8+ T cells sorted from blood, obtained at approximately week 52, from a patient treated with tofacitinib. The TCR sequence derives from a human donor with alopecia areata.

CDR3: CASSLDRFYEQYF. The CDR3 DNA reads as TGTGCCAGCAGTTTGGACAGATTCTACGAGCAGTACTTC. The chain uses TRBV27 and TRBJ2-7; the D gene is possibly TRBD1 (6 bases). V lost 3 bases to trimming and J lost 3 bases, with 9 bases between them. Germline-derived CDR1 and CDR2 are MNHEY and SMNVEV (reference sequence). This CDR3 spans 13 amino acids.